The clone carrying this T cell receptor (beta chain) was seen a handful of times. Its target is not known. The data stem from a study of T cell repertoires in cytomegalovirus infection. Study information: As its CMV epitopes, the study selected recently identified HLA-C-restricted and well-studied HLA-B-restricted targets.

TCRdb ran MiXCR on the reads and lists one entry per CDR3 protein. In the table there are about 350,000 distinct CDR3 sequences, about a third of which are singletons. In germline, CDR1 is MDHEN, CDR2 SYDVKM. The length of the CDR3 is 15 residues. The junction had 12 bases not matched to a gene; V was cut back by 6 bases and J by 6 bases. Overall study findings and caveats: HLA-C-restricted CMV clonotypes gave the most frequent clonotype in two of eight donors.

This material consisted of cultured PBMCs, taken from culture after CMV antigen stimulation. V usage is TRBV28 and J usage is TRBJ2-3; TRBD1 matches at 7 bases. The TCR originated in a human donor in good health (CMV status not recorded). Some clones in this sample may be carry-over from other donors' samples. The CDR3 region is CASRGGALSLDTQYF. The CDR3 DNA reads as TGTGCCAGCAGAGGGGGCGCACTTAGCCTGGATACGCAGTATTTT.